The entry that follows covers one T cell receptor beta chain sequence. The data are from a study of shared T cell receptors in the human thymus. Trimming took 6 bases from V and 1 from J; bases not matched to a gene: 16. This CDR3 spans 18 amino acids. Looked up from germline, CDR1 is LNHDA and CDR2 is SQIVND (reference sequence). Sequenced by immunoSEQ multiplex PCR; TCRdb stores in-frame clones only, minus some. The sample includes hundreds of thousands of clones, approximately 80% of them seen just once. These data also featured in a second study, about human thymus T cells. That work states: During corrective heart surgery, resections were taken, and the thymus tissue came from them. In thymic and blood repertoires alike, V and J usage looked biased.

Specimen: thymocytes. V usage is TRBV19 and J usage is TRBJ2-3; TRBD2 matches at 7 bases. This receptor was taken from a boy younger than two with a congenital heart defect. CDR3 bases: TGTGCCAGTAGCCCGGGGGGTTCGGGGAGTGGAGGCACAGATACGCAGTATTTT. This sequence encodes CASSPGGSGSGGTDTQYF.